These T cell receptor beta chains were read from a single sample in a study of follicular helper T cells after annual influenza vaccination. Repertoires were generated with immunoSEQ multiplex PCR, while TCRdb's copy carries only in-frame clones and drops some. The sample holds more than 9,000 clones, 81% seen once. Sequenced material: CXCR5+ CD38- circulating T follicular helper cells from blood, taken on the day of influenza vaccination. The source is an adult who received the influenza vaccine. The CDR3 runs from the conserved cysteine through the conserved F or W. D genes are given only for firm matches. The size entry is marked missing in some rows and otherwise reads once, few, many or a size class.

>NA|14|TRBV6-1|TRBJ2-7|NA
CASTGDAHKGEQYF
TGTGCCAGCACAGGGGACGCACACAAGGGCGAGCAGTACTTC
>NA|14|TRBV28|TRBJ1-1|NA
CASSTEQGNTEAFF
TGTGCCAGCAGTACGGAACAGGGTAACACTGAAGCTTTCTTT
>NA|13|TRBV19|TRBJ1-5|TRBD1
CASRGQGGQPQHF
TGTGCCAGTAGGGGGCAGGGGGGTCAGCCCCAGCATTTT
>NA|11|TRBV20-1|TRBJ2-7|NA
CSARDQLEQYF
TGCAGTGCTAGAGATCAGCTCGAGCAGTACTTC
>NA|16|TRBV5-5|TRBJ1-6|NA
CASSWTELSSNSPLHF
TGTGCCAGCAGTTGGACAGAGCTGTCCTCTAATTCACCCCTCCACTTT
>NA|12|TRBV7-2|TRBJ2-5|NA
CASRIGGETQYF
TGTGCCAGCAGAATCGGAGGGGAGACCCAGTACTTC
>few|15|TRBV7-8|TRBJ1-6|NA
CASSLDRVGNSPLHF
TGTGCCAGCAGCTTAGACAGGGTGGGTAATTCACCCCTCCACTTT
>NA|16|TRBV4-3|TRBJ1-4|NA
CASSQQRTSTNEKLFF
TGCGCCAGCAGCCAACAGAGGACCTCAACTAATGAAAAACTGTTTTTT
>NA|13|TRBV19|TRBJ1-5|NA
CAGGPGASQPQHF
TGTGCCGGGGGGCCGGGGGCTAGTCAGCCCCAGCATTTT
>NA|15|TRBV29-1|TRBJ2-1|NA
CSVAAWGSSYNEQFF
TGCAGCGTTGCCGCGTGGGGAAGCTCCTACAATGAGCAGTTCTTC
>once|15|TRBV29-1|TRBJ2-3|TRBD2
CSVPKTSGSTDTQYF
TGCAGCGTCCCCAAGACTAGCGGTAGCACAGATACGCAGTATTTT
>once|17|TRBV10-3|TRBJ2-3|TRBD2
CAISKKTSGGPTDTQYF
TGTGCCATCAGTAAAAAGACTAGCGGGGGACCCACAGATACGCAGTATTTT
>NA|14|TRBV30|TRBJ2-1|NA
CAWSVDGSYNEQFF
TGTGCCTGGAGTGTGGACGGGAGCTACAATGAGCAGTTCTTC
>NA|16|TRBV10-3|TRBJ2-1|TRBD1
CAISEARDREGNEQFF
TGTGCCATCAGTGAGGCCCGGGACAGGGAGGGCAATGAGCAGTTCTTC
>NA|15|TRBV7-6|TRBJ2-7|NA
CASSLEQGETYEQYF
TGTGCCAGCAGCTTAGAGCAGGGAGAGACCTACGAGCAGTACTTC
>NA|15|TRBV5-6|TRBJ2-3|TRBD2
CASSLVTSGADTQYF
TGTGCCAGCAGCTTGGTTACTAGCGGGGCAGATACGCAGTATTTT
>NA|17|TRBV7-2|TRBJ1-5|TRBD1
CASSLVAGGLSNQPQHF
TGTGCCAGCAGCTTAGTGGCAGGGGGATTGAGCAATCAGCCCCAGCATTTT
>NA|15|TRBV2|TRBJ2-7|NA
CASSGLGLRSPEQYF
TGTGCCAGCAGTGGCCTGGGACTCCGGAGCCCCGAGCAGTACTTC
>NA|16|TRBV16|TRBJ1-5|TRBD1
CASSQFSGGVNQPQHF
TGTGCCAGCAGCCAATTTTCAGGGGGAGTCAATCAGCCCCAGCATTTT
>NA|17|TRBV4-1|TRBJ2-3|TRBD2
CASSQGGTRRLTDTQYF
TGCGCCAGCAGCCAGGGGGGGACTAGGAGGTTGACAGATACGCAGTATTTT
>NA|15|TRBV28|TRBJ2-5|TRBD1
CASSTGTGLQETQYF
TGTGCCAGCAGTACCGGGACAGGGCTCCAAGAGACCCAGTACTTC
>few|11|TRBV20-1|TRBJ1-1|NA
CSARRVHEAFF
TGCAGTGCTAGAAGGGTCCATGAAGCTTTCTTT
>NA|13|TRBV29-1|TRBJ2-1|NA
CSVERPLGNEQFF
TGCAGCGTTGAGAGGCCCCTCGGCAATGAGCAGTTCTTC
>NA|15|TRBV5-4|TRBJ2-5|NA
CATKRKQDLQETQYF
TGTGCCACTAAGCGGAAACAGGATCTCCAAGAGACCCAGTACTTC
>once|15|TRBV6-5|TRBJ2-3|NA
CASRLALSSTDTQYF
TGTGCCAGCCGCCTGGCTCTATCTAGCACAGATACGCAGTATTTT
>NA|14|TRBV11-3|TRBJ2-3|NA
CATTSGESTDTQYF
TGTGCCACCACTTCCGGGGAAAGCACAGATACGCAGTATTTT
>NA|13|TRBV28|TRBJ1-1|TRBD1
CASSSQGVTEAFF
TGTGCCAGCAGTTCTCAGGGGGTTACTGAAGCTTTCTTT
>once|19|TRBV19|TRBJ2-6|NA
CASSIAPTAMSSGANVLTF
TGTGCCAGTAGTATAGCCCCGACAGCTATGAGCTCTGGGGCCAACGTCCTGACTTTC
>NA|17|TRBV19|TRBJ1-3|NA
CASTSRDTRLSGNTIYF
TGTGCCAGTACGTCCCGGGACACTCGCCTCTCTGGAAACACCATATATTTT
>NA|13|TRBV28|TRBJ2-3|NA
CASSSGSFDTQYF
TGTGCCAGCAGTTCCGGGTCCTTCGATACGCAGTATTTT
>NA|16|TRBV15|TRBJ2-6|NA
CATSREATNGANVLTF
TGTGCCACCAGCAGAGAGGCAACGAATGGGGCCAACGTCCTGACTTTC
>NA|16|TRBV28|TRBJ1-4|NA
CASSWGAGATNEKLFF
TGTGCCAGCAGTTGGGGGGCAGGGGCAACTAATGAAAAACTGTTTTTT
>NA|15|TRBV7-8|TRBJ2-1|TRBD2
CASSLGGSLYNEQFF
TGTGCCAGCAGCTTAGGCGGGAGCCTCTACAATGAGCAGTTCTTC
>NA|12|TRBV6-1|TRBJ2-7|NA
CASSGDYYEQYF
TGTGCCAGCAGTGGAGACTACTACGAGCAGTACTTC
>NA|13|TRBV14|TRBJ2-1|NA
CASSPMSGPEQFF
TGTGCCAGCAGCCCCATGTCAGGGCCTGAGCAGTTCTTC
>few|16|TRBV7-3|TRBJ2-1|TRBD2
CASSAAGTSSYNEQFF
TGTGCCAGCAGCGCAGCGGGGACGAGCTCCTACAATGAGCAGTTCTTC
>NA|13|TRBV28|TRBJ2-5|NA
CASSGRGEKTQYF
TGTGCCAGCAGTGGGAGGGGGGAAAAGACCCAGTACTTC
>NA|13|TRBV27|TRBJ2-2|NA
CASTAASTGELFF
TGTGCCAGCACTGCGGCATCGACCGGGGAGCTGTTTTTT
>few|14|TRBV2|TRBJ1-5|NA
CASSEDKAPKPQHF
TGTGCCAGCAGTGAAGACAAGGCGCCAAAGCCCCAGCATTTT
>few|14|TRBV25-1|TRBJ1-2|NA
CASSEPKQLRGYTF
TGTGCCAGCAGTGAACCGAAACAGCTCCGGGGCTACACCTTC
>NA|15|TRBV5-1|TRBJ2-1|NA
CASRASAHSSNEQFF
TGCGCCAGCCGGGCCTCAGCCCATAGCAGCAATGAGCAGTTCTTC
>once|15|TRBV19|TRBJ2-3|NA
CASSPTDRDTDTQYF
TGTGCCAGTAGTCCGACGGACAGAGACACAGATACGCAGTATTTT
>NA|18|TRBV5-5|TRBJ2-1|NA
CASSRTGSGTTSHNEQFF
TGTGCCAGCAGCCGGACAGGGTCCGGGACTACATCCCACAATGAGCAGTTCTTC
>NA|13|TRBV18|TRBJ2-5|TRBD1
CASSPGQQETQYF
TGTGCCAGCTCACCGGGACAGCAAGAGACCCAGTACTTC
>NA|12|TRBV5-6|TRBJ1-1|NA
CASSLPNTEAFF
TGTGCCAGCAGCTTGCCGAACACTGAAGCTTTCTTT
>few|16|TRBV2|TRBJ2-7|TRBD2
CASTEPAGARSYEQYF
TGTGCCAGCACTGAACCAGCGGGAGCTAGATCCTACGAGCAGTACTTC
>NA|13|TRBV18|TRBJ1-1|NA
CASSPDAGAEAFF
TGTGCCAGCTCACCAGACGCAGGGGCTGAAGCTTTCTTT
>few|14|TRBV5-6|TRBJ1-1|NA
CASSLRTVDTEAFF
TGTGCCAGCAGCCTAAGGACGGTGGACACTGAAGCTTTCTTT
>NA|15|TRBV9|TRBJ2-5|NA
CASSVATSEGETQYF
TGTGCCAGCAGCGTAGCTACCAGCGAGGGAGAGACCCAGTACTTC
>few|13|TRBV28|TRBJ2-3|NA
CASTSRQTDTQYF
TGTGCCAGCACCTCGAGACAGACAGATACGCAGTATTTT
>NA|15|TRBV28|TRBJ2-1|NA
CASRPPGIRYNEQFF
TGTGCCAGCAGACCCCCAGGGATTCGTTACAATGAGCAGTTCTTC
>NA|17|TRBV7-9|TRBJ1-6|TRBD1
CASSPEGTGGSNSPLHF
TGTGCCAGCAGCCCCGAAGGGACAGGGGGAAGTAATTCACCCCTCCACTTT
>once|15|TRBV5-4|TRBJ1-6|TRBD1
CASSLGDRDNSPLHF
TGTGCCAGCAGCTTGGGGGACAGGGACAATTCACCCCTCCACTTT
>NA|14|TRBV28|TRBJ1-1|TRBD1
CASSSPGQGTEAFF
TGTGCCAGCAGTTCTCCGGGACAGGGCACTGAAGCTTTCTTT
>NA|12|TRBV7-6|TRBJ2-7|NA
CASSSSLREQYF
TGTGCCAGCAGCTCTAGCCTACGGGAACAGTACTTC
>few|13|TRBV19|TRBJ1-2|NA
CASSPGRDYGYTF
TGTGCCAGTAGCCCGGGCAGGGACTATGGCTACACCTTC
>NA|18|TRBV5-1|TRBJ2-2|TRBD1
CASSLVNPGQGLGGELFF
TGCGCCAGCAGCTTGGTAAATCCGGGACAGGGCCTTGGCGGGGAGCTGTTTTTT
>NA|13|TRBV28|TRBJ2-3|NA
CASSRQITDTQYF
TGTGCCAGCAGCCGACAGATTACAGATACGCAGTATTTT
>NA|15|TRBV28|TRBJ2-1|NA
CASSLAQSSYNEQFF
TGTGCCAGCAGTTTAGCCCAGAGCTCCTACAATGAGCAGTTCTTC
>NA|16|TRBV19|TRBJ1-3|NA
CASSIPTGSSGNTIYF
TGTGCCAGTAGTATACCGACGGGGAGCTCTGGAAACACCATATATTTT